The rows below give T cell receptor beta chains drawn from one sample of a study of CD8 T cells in ankylosing spondylitis. In TCRdb, the 5' RACE reads were re-called with MiXCR into one record per CDR3 protein. The sample holds about 460,000 distinct CDR3 sequences, under 5.5% seen once. The specimen was blood, either unsorted or a sorted T cell fraction (not recorded which). Source of these receptors: a male donor with ankylosing spondylitis. CDR3s leave out the opening cysteine and the closing phenylalanine or tryptophan. D genes are given only for firm matches. Size values are once, few and many counts, or a class for expanded clones, and some rows have none.

J gene: TRBJ2-7; CDR3 length: 15; V gene: TRBV5-1; clone size: many; D gene: TRBD1; CDR3 protein: ASSTGTVIGFSYEQY
J gene: TRBJ2-7; CDR3 length: 10; V gene: TRBV20-1; clone size: many; D gene: .; CDR3 protein: SGTTDSYEQY
J gene: TRBJ2-3; CDR3 length: 12; V gene: TRBV24-1; clone size: many; D gene: .; CDR3 protein: ATSEEGGTDTQY
J gene: TRBJ1-1; CDR3 length: 13; V gene: TRBV5-1; clone size: many; D gene: .; CDR3 protein: ASSLVPSGNTEAF
J gene: TRBJ2-3; CDR3 length: 14; V gene: TRBV2; clone size: few; D gene: .; CDR3 protein: ASTRLGSLTTDTQY
J gene: TRBJ2-3; CDR3 length: 14; V gene: TRBV12-3/TRBV12-4; clone size: many; D gene: TRBD2; CDR3 protein: ASSPRAGGRTDTQY
J gene: TRBJ1-2; CDR3 length: 13; V gene: TRBV20-1; clone size: many; D gene: .; CDR3 protein: SARDLLGANYGYT
J gene: TRBJ2-1; CDR3 length: 13; V gene: TRBV9; clone size: .; D gene: TRBD1; CDR3 protein: ASSSYGQGARGQF
J gene: TRBJ1-2; CDR3 length: 15; V gene: TRBV4-2; clone size: many; D gene: .; CDR3 protein: ASSQEEVTLSPLGYT
J gene: TRBJ2-5; CDR3 length: 10; V gene: TRBV20-1; clone size: many; D gene: .; CDR3 protein: SVSRGVETQY
J gene: TRBJ2-2; CDR3 length: 12; V gene: TRBV7-2; clone size: many; D gene: .; CDR3 protein: ASSLALDTGELF
J gene: TRBJ2-1; CDR3 length: 13; V gene: TRBV6-1; clone size: many; D gene: .; CDR3 protein: ASRPVGAPGNEQF
J gene: TRBJ2-1; CDR3 length: 11; V gene: TRBV5-6; clone size: few; D gene: TRBD2; CDR3 protein: ASSPPGGNEQF
J gene: TRBJ2-5; CDR3 length: 11; V gene: TRBV20-1; clone size: .; D gene: TRBD1; CDR3 protein: SAEDRGRETQY
J gene: TRBJ2-5; CDR3 length: 10; V gene: TRBV5-1; clone size: many; D gene: .; CDR3 protein: ASTTDQETQY
J gene: TRBJ2-7; CDR3 length: 13; V gene: TRBV28; clone size: .; D gene: TRBD1; CDR3 protein: ASSLPSTGPYEQY
J gene: TRBJ2-7; CDR3 length: 13; V gene: TRBV4-2; clone size: many; D gene: .; CDR3 protein: ASSQEQTLSYEQY
J gene: TRBJ2-5; CDR3 length: 12; V gene: TRBV5-1; clone size: many; D gene: TRBD2; CDR3 protein: ASSLELAGQTQY
J gene: TRBJ1-2; CDR3 length: 11; V gene: TRBV7-2; clone size: many; D gene: .; CDR3 protein: ASSPDWGYGYT
J gene: TRBJ2-1; CDR3 length: 12; V gene: TRBV6-1; clone size: few; D gene: TRBD2; CDR3 protein: ASRRVSGENEQF
J gene: TRBJ1-5; CDR3 length: 11; V gene: TRBV7-7; clone size: .; D gene: .; CDR3 protein: ASSPGSDQPQH
J gene: TRBJ1-2; CDR3 length: 14; V gene: TRBV12-3/TRBV12-4; clone size: many; D gene: TRBD1; CDR3 protein: ASSLALPGGSGGYT
J gene: TRBJ2-1; CDR3 length: 10; V gene: TRBV12-3/TRBV12-4; clone size: .; D gene: .; CDR3 protein: ASRELYNEQF
J gene: TRBJ2-7; CDR3 length: 13; V gene: TRBV7-9; clone size: .; D gene: .; CDR3 protein: ASSATRTVSYEQY